This TCR beta chain was recovered during a study of T cell responses to AZD1222 COVID-19 vaccine. Overall study results and limits: Most donors were white British and more were female, and clonal diversity was possibly underestimated.

The table lists this clone with a few counts. Its antigen is unknown. Method: immunoSEQ multiplex PCR; TCRdb's copy keeps in-frame clones and lacks some. The sample yields about 100,000 clones, about 90% seen once. This CDR3 region has 13 residues. Germline lookup yields CDR1 LNHDA and CDR2 SQIVND (reference sequence). V gave up 3 bases and J gave up 5 bases, with 10 bases separating them. The source material was peripheral blood, sampled 28 days after the second AZD1222 dose. The source of this sequence is an adult who received the AZD1222 COVID-19 vaccine. The chain joins TRBV19 to TRBJ1-1; the D is unclear. CDR3 coding DNA: TGTGCCAGTAGTATGGTCGGCGGTACTGAAGCTTTCTTT. Translation gives CASSMVGGTEAFF. The complete variable domain, with remaining parts taken from reference TRBV19 and TRBJ1-1, reads DGGITQSPKYLFRKEGQNVTLSCEQNLNHDAMYWYRQDPGQGLRLIYYSQIVNDFQKGDIAEGYSVSREKKESFPLTVTSAQKNPTAFYLCASSMVGGTEAFFGQGTRLTVV.